Below, 31 T cell receptor beta chains from the same sample are listed, as sequenced in a study of radiation and T cells in renal cell carcinoma. The treatment was: treatment-naive control, cytoreductive nephrectomy. Assay used: immunoSEQ multiplex PCR; TCRdb lists only in-frame clones, some missing. The sample consists of about 10,000 clones, roughly 60% of them appearing once. The material was tumor tissue, obtained from a patient whose treatment was nephrectomy without radiotherapy. These receptor sequences come from a man aged 40-49 years with renal cell carcinoma.

The rearrangement joins TRBV7-9 to TRBJ2-7; unclear D gene. This CDR3 has 15 residues. The germline V gene encodes CDR1 SEHNR and CDR2 FQNEAQ (reference sequence). Between the trimmed V and J ends, which lost 1 base and 0 bases, there was a span of 10 bases. DNA for the CDR3: TGTGCCAGCAGCTTAGTGGGGTGGAGCTCCTACGAGCAGTACGTC. The encoded protein is CASSLVGWSSYEQYV.

The chain uses TRBV7-2 and TRBJ1-2; unclear D gene. This CDR3 region has 14 residues. Germline V gene sequence: CDR1 SGHTA, CDR2 FQGNSA. Trimming took 6 bases from V and 7 from J, leaving 18 bases between them. The CDR3 region is CASRAPRGNGGYTF. The CDR3 DNA follows: TGTGCCAGCAGGGCTCCCCGGGGAAATGGTGGCTACACCTTC.

This clone showed up just a few times. The chain employs TRBV14 and TRBJ2-7; D unresolved. V was shortened by 1 base and J by 2 bases, with 6 bases between the two germline ends. The CDR3 covers 13 residues. In germline, CDR1 is SGHDN, CDR2 FVKESK. In nucleotides, the CDR3 is TGTGCCAGCAGCCAAGCTGTCGCCTACGAGCAGTACTTC. It codes for CASSQAVAYEQYF.

The chain carries TRBV29-1 and TRBJ1-2; D may be TRBD1 (5 bases). Germline CDR1 reads SQVTM; CDR2 reads ANQGSEA. CDR3 length equals 13 residues. V was shortened by 7 bases and J by 0 bases, with 12 bases between the two germline ends. CDR3: CSAWRGSNYGYTF. The CDR3 nucleotides are TGCAGCGCTTGGAGGGGTTCTAACTATGGCTACACCTTC.

This clone is judged medium-sized. This chain uses TRBV5-4 with TRBJ1-3, with a possible D match to TRBD1 (5 bases). The germline V gene has CDR1 SGHNT and CDR2 YYREEE (reference sequence). V was pared by 1 base and J by 0 bases, with 11 bases between. CDR3 length: 16 residues. CDR3 sequence reads: CASSLRGVGSGNTIYF. CDR3 nucleotide sequence: TGTGCCAGCAGCTTGAGGGGAGTGGGCTCTGGAAACACCATATATTTT.

The rearrangement links TRBV6-1 to TRBJ2-3; D possibly corresponds to TRBD2 (5 bases). The CDR3 contains 14 residues. Germline V lookup: CDR1 MNHNS, CDR2 SASEGT. The ends were cut back, 3 bases at V and 5 bases at J, with 12 bases in the middle. CDR3 residues: CASSEAYEGDTQYF. The CDR3 coding sequence is TGTGCCAGCAGTGAGGCTTACGAGGGAGATACGCAGTATTTT.

The genes are TRBV2 and TRBJ1-1; D is unresolved. Germline CDR1 is SNHLY and CDR2 is FYNNEI. This CDR3 has 14 amino acids. The V end lost 6 bases, the J end lost 1 base, and 12 bases lay between the germline ends. CDR3 sequence: CASSASWGNTEAFF. The CDR3 DNA reads TGTGCCAGCAGCGCCAGCTGGGGGAACACTGAAGCTTTCTTT.

The chain employs TRBV21-1 and TRBJ1-1. TRBV21-1 is noted as a pseudogene. The CDR3 covers 18 residues. This CDR3 reads CASSKKVVEGDSNTEAFF. In DNA, the CDR3 is TGTGCCAGCAGCAAAAAAGTTGTAGAGGGGGACTCTAACACTGAAGCTTTCTTT.

This clone occurred once. The V and J genes are TRBV7-2 and TRBJ2-4, with D possibly TRBD1 on 6 matching bases. Germline V CDR1 and CDR2: SGHTA, FQGNSA. The CDR3 consists of 14 residues. V shed 5 bases and J shed 4 bases, with 12 bases lying between them. The CDR3 region has the DNA TGTGCCAGCAGCCCCGACAGGATAAAAAACATTCAGTACTTC. Encoded protein: CASSPDRIKNIQYF.

The V gene is TRBV7-8, the J gene TRBJ2-1, with D perhaps given as TRBD1 or TRBD2 (5 bases each). CDR3 length: 15 amino acids. V lost 5 bases, J lost 0 bases, and 11 bases lay in between. In germline, CDR1 is SGHVS, CDR2 FQNEAQ. CDR3 nucleotide sequence: TGTGCCAGCAGCGGGACGGGGAGCTCCTACAATGAGCAGTTCTTC. Translation gives CASSGTGSSYNEQFF.

This clone was recorded once. This chain links TRBV5-4 with TRBJ2-5, with a tentative D call TRBD2 (5 bases). From germline, CDR1 is SGHNT and CDR2 YYREEE (reference sequence). V shed 0 bases and J shed 5 bases, with 23 bases lying between them. The CDR3 totals 18 residues. CDR3 loop: CASSLAGSIGWRRETQYF. The CDR3 nucleotides read TGTGCCAGCAGCTTGGCCGGCTCCATAGGGTGGAGGCGCGAGACCCAGTACTTC.

This chain's CDR3 is CASSLPGQGTYEQYF. As DNA, the CDR3 is TGTGCCAGCAGCTTACCGGGACAGGGGACCTACGAGCAGTACTTC. This chain uses TRBV11-1 with TRBJ2-7, with 10 bases fitting TRBD1. This CDR3 comprises 15 residues. Germline trimming cut 2 bases from V and 2 bases from J; bases unmatched to any gene: 3. In germline, CDR1 is SGHAT, CDR2 FQDESV (reference sequence).

The chain carries TRBV25-1 and TRBJ1-2; the D is unclear. Trimming cost V 0 bases and J 6 bases, with 11 bases left between them. From germline, CDR1 is MGHDK and CDR2 SYGVNS. The CDR3 is 14 residues long. CDR3: CASSEYARGDGYTF. The CDR3, as DNA: TGTGCCAGCAGTGAATATGCCCGTGGAGATGGCTACACCTTC.

This sequence joins TRBV9 and TRBJ2-5, with no clear D. The V end lost 0 bases, the J end lost 2 bases, and 11 bases lay between the germline ends. Germline-derived CDR1 and CDR2 are SGDLS and YYNGEE. The CDR3 has 15 amino acids. The CDR3: CASSVAGTAQETQYF. DNA of the CDR3: TGTGCCAGCAGCGTAGCTGGAACGGCTCAAGAGACCCAGTACTTC.

V is TRBV13 and J is TRBJ2-7, with a weak D call TRBD2 (5 bases). V dropped 0 bases and J dropped 0 bases, with 12 bases sitting between them. This CDR3 is 16 amino acids long. Germline V CDR1 and CDR2: PRHDT, FYEKMQ (reference sequence). The DNA for the CDR3 is TGTGCCAGCAGCTTAGGTCCGGGAAAGGGCTCCTACGAGCAGTACTTC. It yields the protein CASSLGPGKGSYEQYF. Combining the CDR3 with reference TRBV13 and TRBJ2-7 gives the whole variable domain AAGVIQSPRHLIKEKRETATLKCYPIPRHDTVYWYQQGPGQDPQFLISFYEKMQSDKGSIPDRFSAQQFSDYHSELNMSSLELGDSALYFCASSLGPGKGSYEQYFGPGTRLTVT.

V usage is TRBV30 and J usage is TRBJ2-1; either TRBD1 or TRBD2 may fit D (5 bases each). Germline lookup yields CDR1 GTSNPN and CDR2 SVGIG (reference sequence). This CDR3 spans 14 amino acids. Trimming left V 0 bases short and J 1 base short, with 7 bases between. CDR3 sequence: CAWSVGDSYNEQFF. The CDR3 nucleotides read TGTGCCTGGAGTGTGGGGGATTCCTACAATGAGCAGTTCTTC.

V usage is TRBV4-1 and J usage is TRBJ1-5, with a tentative D call TRBD1 (6 bases). The germline V gene encodes CDR1 MGHRA and CDR2 YSYEKL. CDR3 length: 16 amino acids. Between the trimmed V and J ends, which lost 1 base and 1 base, there was a span of 11 bases. The CDR3: CASSQVLGQSNQPQHF. The CDR3 nucleotides are TGCGCCAGCAGCCAAGTCCTCGGACAGAGCAATCAGCCCCAGCATTTT.

This chain links TRBV6-1 with TRBJ1-5; D is undetermined. The CDR3 has 13 amino acids. From germline, CDR1 is MNHNS and CDR2 SASEGT. V lost 0 bases and J 6 bases, leaving 6 bases between the germline ends. CDR3 region: CASSEAPSQPQHF. As DNA, the CDR3 is TGTGCCAGCAGTGAAGCCCCAAGTCAGCCCCAGCATTTT.

V and J are TRBV5-1 and TRBJ2-3; D is perhaps TRBD2 (5 bases). Trimming left V 6 bases short and J 4 bases short, with 15 bases between. This CDR3 contains 14 residues. Per the germline V gene, CDR1 is SGHRS and CDR2 is YFSETQ. This CDR3 is CASTSRGRADTQYF. CDR3 DNA: TGCGCCAGCACCAGCCGGGGAAGGGCAGATACGCAGTATTTT. Using reference TRBV5-1 and TRBJ2-3 for the parts outside the CDR3, the full variable domain is KAGVTQTPRYLIKTRGQQVTLSCSPISGHRSVSWYQQTPGQGLQFLFEYFSETQRNKGNFPGRFSGRQFSNSRSEMNVSTLELGDSALYLCASTSRGRADTQYFGPGTRLTVL.

This chain links TRBV7-6 with TRBJ2-2; maybe TRBD2 (6 bases). V was clipped by 5 bases and J by 10 bases, with 11 bases between them. From germline, CDR1 is SGHVS and CDR2 FNYEAQ. The CDR3 length is 12 residues. CDR3 protein: CASSLRGKELFF. The CDR3 coding sequence is TGTGCCAGCAGCCTTCGGGGGAAGGAGCTGTTTTTT.

V usage is TRBV14 and J usage is TRBJ1-1, with D hard to call. The CDR3 sequence is 16 residues long. Trimming pared 0 bases from V and 5 bases from J, leaving 16 bases between. CDR1 is SGHDN, CDR2 FVKESK, per germline. The DNA for the CDR3 is TGTGCCAGCAGCCAAGATTCGGGCGGTCTTTGGACTGAAGCTTTCTTT. Its protein product is CASSQDSGGLWTEAFF. Using reference TRBV14 and TRBJ1-1 for the parts outside the CDR3, the full variable domain is EAGVTQFPSHSVIEKGQTVTLRCDPISGHDNLYWYRRVMGKEIKFLLHFVKESKQDESGMPNNRFLAERTGGTYSTLKVQPAELEDSGVYFCASSQDSGGLWTEAFFGQGTRLTVV.

The chain couples TRBV19 to TRBJ1-4; 7 bases line up with TRBD1. After removal of 5 bases from V and 5 bases from J, the junction contained 8 bases not matched to a gene. CDR3 length: 15 residues. Looked up from germline, CDR1 is LNHDA and CDR2 is SQIVND (reference sequence). The CDR3 loop is CASSLLDRRNEKLFF. The DNA of the CDR3 is TGTGCCAGTAGTCTACTGGACAGGAGAAATGAAAAACTGTTTTTT.

J is TRBJ2-7 and V is TRBV30, with D possibly TRBD2 on 5 matching bases. Trimming took off 3 bases at V and 4 bases at J, with 16 bases between the two ends. There are 14 residues in the CDR3. Germline assignment: CDR1 GTSNPN and CDR2 SVGIG (reference sequence). CDR3 DNA: TGTGCCTGGAGCCCCACCCTGGACTTTTACGAGCAGTACTTC. Encoded protein: CAWSPTLDFYEQYF.

This chain joins TRBV6-6 and TRBJ2-7, with 11 bases that match TRBD2. Germline V gene data show CDR1 as MNHNY and CDR2 as SVGAGI (reference sequence). There are 16 residues in the CDR3. The V and J ends lost 1 base and 2 bases, in that order; junction bases with no gene match: 4. In DNA, the CDR3 is TGTGCCAGCAGTTACTTTAGCGGGAGGGTGACCTACGAGCAGTACTTC. It is translated as CASSYFSGRVTYEQYF.

This clone was detected once. The genes are TRBV5-4 and TRBJ2-1; TRBD2 aligns across 8 bases. J lost 3 bases, V lost 4 bases, and 3 bases had no gene match. The germline V gene encodes CDR1 SGHNT and CDR2 YYREEE (reference sequence). The length of the CDR3 is 14 residues. The CDR3 DNA follows: TGTGCCAGCAGCCGGGGACTAGACTACAATGAGCAGTTCTTC. Translation gives CASSRGLDYNEQFF.

The chain employs TRBV20-1 and TRBJ2-7; D is unresolved. CDR3 size: 11 residues. Germline CDR1 reads DFQATT; CDR2 reads SNEGSKA (reference sequence). Trimming left V 2 bases short and J 2 bases short, with 4 bases between. This chain's CDR3 is CSARQTYEQYF. As DNA, the CDR3 is TGCAGTGCTAGACAGACCTACGAGCAGTACTTC.

CDR3 bases: TGTGCCAGCAGGTCAACTAGCGGGAGTCGGGATACGCAGTATTTT. It codes for CASRSTSGSRDTQYF. The chain carries TRBV28 and TRBJ2-3; TRBD2 aligns across 11 bases. Germline loops: CDR1 MDHEN, CDR2 SYDVKM. Losses at the gene ends were 6 bases for V and 6 bases for J; bases not matched to a gene: 8. The CDR3 totals 15 residues. The complete variable domain, with remaining parts taken from reference TRBV28 and TRBJ2-3, reads DVKVTQSSRYLVKRTGEKVFLECVQDMDHENMFWYRQDPGLGLRLIYFSYDVKMKEKGDIPEGYSVSREKKERFSLILESASTNQTSMYLCASRSTSGSRDTQYFGPGTRLTVL.

This chain joins TRBV25-1 and TRBJ1-3, with D unclear. V was shortened by 3 bases and J by 0 bases, with 9 bases between the two germline ends. Germline loops: CDR1 MGHDK, CDR2 SYGVNS. The CDR3 spans 15 residues. CDR3 residues: CASSDRYPSGNTIYF. The DNA for the CDR3 is TGTGCCAGCAGTGACAGGTACCCCTCTGGAAACACCATATATTTT.

J is TRBJ1-1 and V is TRBV7-9, with D possibly being TRBD1 (5 bases). Trimming removed 4 bases from V and 3 bases from J, with 18 bases in between. This CDR3 contains 16 residues. Germline V gives CDR1 SEHNR, CDR2 FQNEAQ (reference sequence). The CDR3 DNA reads TGTGCCAGCAGCTCGAATTGGGGGAGAGGGGACACTGAAGCTTTCTTT. Amino acids: CASSSNWGRGDTEAFF.

V is TRBV2 and J is TRBJ1-2; TRBD1 might be the D (5 bases). V was trimmed by 2 bases and J by 3 bases, leaving 13 bases between them. Germline V lookup: CDR1 SNHLY, CDR2 FYNNEI. The CDR3 is made up of 15 amino acids. The CDR3, as DNA: TGTGCCAGCAGTGAATGCGGGGGACGGCACTATGGCTACACCTTC. Amino acids: CASSECGGRHYGYTF.

This clone was detected a few times. The chain employs TRBV11-2 and TRBJ2-5; 7 bases align to TRBD2. The CDR3 totals 16 residues. Germline lookup yields CDR1 SGHAT and CDR2 FQNNGV. Trimming took 0 bases from V and 4 from J; bases not matched to a gene: 8. The CDR3 reads CASSLDFAGEGETQYF. CDR3 coding DNA: TGTGCCAGCAGCTTAGATTTTGCGGGAGAAGGAGAGACCCAGTACTTC.